Presented here are 18 T cell receptor beta chains from one specimen sequenced in a study of T cell repertoires in cytomegalovirus infection. The antigens of these receptors remain unknown. TCRdb itself ran the reads through MiXCR, one entry per CDR3 protein. The sample shows about half a million distinct CDR3 sequences, 33% of them seen only once. This material consisted of cultured PBMCs, taken from culture after CMV antigen stimulation. The receptors originated from a human donor in good health (CMV status not recorded). Some clones in this sample may be carry-over from other donors' samples.

The chain uses TRBV29-1 and TRBJ1-2; D is uncertain. The V gene lost 6 bases and the J gene lost 2 bases, with 13 bases spanning the gap. Germline CDR1 and CDR2: SQVTM and ANQGSEA. This CDR3 has 13 residues. CDR3 loop: CSVSRGDNYGYTF. Here the CDR3 DNA reads TGCAGCGTGTCCCGGGGTGACAACTATGGCTACACCTTC.

As for this clonotype: The junction departs from germline at one end; a sequencing error may be responsible. The CDR3 sequence is CASSLLVAGVAETQYF. In nucleotides, the CDR3 is TGTGCCAGCAGCTTGCTGGTAGCGGGAGTAGCAGAGACCCAGTACTTC. This rearrangement joins TRBV5-3 to TRBJ2-5; 9 nucleotides line up with TRBD2. TRBV5-3 is classed as an ORF, of uncertain function. CDR3 length: 16 residues.

In its sample, this clonotype was seen a few times. The chain employs TRBV7-8 and TRBJ1-5, with a possible D match to TRBD1 (5 bases). This CDR3 comprises 15 residues. V lost 5 bases and J 3 bases, leaving 14 bases between the germline ends. Germline CDR1 reads SGHVS; CDR2 reads FQNEAQ. Here the CDR3 DNA reads TGTGCCAGCAGCCGTGGAAGGGGTTTCAATCAGCCCCAGCATTTT. It encodes CASSRGRGFNQPQHF.

This chain uses TRBV11-3 with TRBJ2-5; weak D call: TRBD2 (6 bases). The CDR3 sequence is 14 residues long. With 7 bases removed from V and 8 bases from J, the gap between germline ends came to 20 bases. Germline-derived CDR1 and CDR2 are SGHNT and YENEEA. The CDR3 coding sequence is TGTGCCAGCAACCCGGGACTGGGAACGGATACCCAGTACTTC. Its protein is CASNPGLGTDTQYF.

The genes are TRBV7-2 and TRBJ2-5; 11 bases align to TRBD2. Germline V gene sequence: CDR1 SGHTA, CDR2 FQGNSA. This CDR3 has 15 amino acids. Losses at the gene ends were 5 bases for V and 5 bases for J; bases not matched to a gene: 7. The CDR3 region has the DNA TGTGCCAGCAGCCTGGTGTCTAGCGGGAGGGAGACCCAGTACTTC. Translating it yields CASSLVSSGRETQYF.

This clonotype was seen only a few times. The chain uses TRBV12-3 or TRBV12-4 and TRBJ1-2, with a weak D call TRBD1 (6 bases). The CDR3 consists of 16 residues. The V gene lost 3 bases and the J gene lost 6 bases, with 20 bases spanning the gap. The CDR3, as DNA: TGTGCCAGCAGTTTTGGTCGTGGCAGGGGACGGAATGGCTACACCTTC. Amino acids: CASSFGRGRGRNGYTF.

This clonotype was recorded once. The chain couples TRBV6-2 or TRBV6-3 to TRBJ2-2; D is possibly TRBD1 (6 bases). The CDR3 length is 15 residues. The germline gives CDR1 MNHEY, CDR2 SVGEGT. Trimming took 4 bases from V and 3 from J, leaving 12 bases between them. CDR3 in DNA: TGTGCCAGCAGTTCCCAACAGGGATACACCGGGGAGCTGTTTTTT. Translating it yields CASSSQQGYTGELFF.

The chain couples TRBV6-1 to TRBJ2-7; the match to TRBD1 covers 8 bases. V gave up 6 bases and J gave up 8 bases; unmatched junction bases: 15. This CDR3 region has 15 residues. CDR1 MNHNS and CDR2 SASEGT come from the germline V gene. CDR3: CASRRVGGQGEQQYF. CDR3 coding DNA: TGTGCCAGCAGGCGAGTTGGCGGACAGGGTGAACAGCAGTACTTC.

The CDR3 bases are TGTGCCAGCAGATCGGGAGTTTTATCCTACGAGCAGTACTTC. Translating it yields CASRSGVLSYEQYF. The chain uses TRBV6-1 and TRBJ2-7; D may be TRBD2 (6 bases). Germline values: CDR1 MNHNS, CDR2 SASEGT. The CDR3 sequence is 14 residues long. The V gene lost 6 bases and the J gene lost 1 base, with 13 bases spanning the gap.

There are a few counts of this clonotype. The J gene is TRBJ2-1, the V gene TRBV25-1; TRBD2 might be the D (6 bases). Germline V lookup: CDR1 MGHDK, CDR2 SYGVNS. The CDR3 is made up of 15 amino acids. Deletions cut 4 bases from V and 4 bases from J, with 14 bases between. The CDR3, as DNA: TGTGCCAGCAGTGGGTCTAGCGTACTATACAATGAGCAGTTCTTC. Its translation is CASSGSSVLYNEQFF.

This clonotype was detected only a few times. The chain employs TRBV7-2 and TRBJ2-2; D perhaps matches TRBD1 (5 bases). The CDR3 is made up of 14 amino acids. Per germline, CDR1 SGHTA and CDR2 FQGNSA. V lost 4 bases and J 6 bases, leaving 12 bases between the germline ends. CDR3 sequence (DNA): TGTGCCAGCAGCTCAGCCTTAGGGGCCGGGGAGCTGTTTTTT. Protein product: CASSSALGAGELFF.

The genes are TRBV20-1 and TRBJ1-6, with TRBD1 matching 10 bases. Germline values: CDR1 DFQATT, CDR2 SNEGSKA (reference sequence). Unmatched junction bases numbered 4, after V lost 4 bases and J lost 10 bases. This CDR3 contains 13 residues. CDR3 sequence reads: CSAIGQGGSPLHF. DNA for the CDR3: TGCAGTGCTATAGGACAGGGGGGATCACCCCTCCACTTT.

This clonotype was observed a handful of times. The rearrangement uses TRBV7-9 and TRBJ1-3, with no clear D. This CDR3 spans 16 amino acids. The V end lost 1 base, the J end lost 2 bases, and 12 bases lay between the germline ends. Germline V CDR1 and CDR2: SEHNR, FQNEAQ (reference sequence). The CDR3 nucleotides are TGTGCCAGCAGCTTAGTGGGAAGTAAGGCTGGAAACACCATATATTTT. Protein sequence: CASSLVGSKAGNTIYF. The full variable domain, in which reference TRBV7-9 and TRBJ1-3 provide the parts outside the CDR3, is DTGVSQNPRHKITKRGQNVTFRCDPISEHNRLYWYRQTLGQGPEFLTYFQNEAQLEKSRLLSDRFSAERPKGSFSTLEIQRTEQGDSAMYLCASSLVGSKAGNTIYFGEGSWLTVV.

This clonotype appeared many times. J is TRBJ2-5 and V is TRBV7-2; weak D call: TRBD2 (6 bases). Trimming pared 5 bases from V and 0 bases from J, leaving 13 bases between. This CDR3 region has 15 residues. Germline V lookup: CDR1 SGHTA, CDR2 FQGNSA. The CDR3 loop reads CASSLRGDNQETQYF. The CDR3 DNA sequence: TGTGCCAGCAGCCTGCGCGGGGATAACCAAGAGACCCAGTACTTC.

The rearrangement links TRBV28 to TRBJ1-1, with D possibly TRBD1 on 5 matching bases. The CDR3 runs to 14 residues. V lost 3 bases to trimming and J lost 4 bases, with 12 bases between them. Germline V CDR1 and CDR2: MDHEN, SYDVKM. In DNA, the CDR3 is TGTGCCAGCAGTTTGCCCGGGGACGGCACTGAAGCTTTCTTT. It translates to CASSLPGDGTEAFF.

This chain uses TRBV10-2 with TRBJ1-5, with D possibly matching TRBD1 (6 bases). The V gene's germline CDR1 is WSHSY and CDR2 SAAADI. The CDR3 length is 14 residues. Trimming pared 6 bases from V and 5 bases from J, leaving 14 bases between. This CDR3 is CASSLTGLDQPQHF. CDR3 bases: TGCGCCAGCAGCCTCACAGGGTTGGATCAGCCCCAGCATTTT.

The genes are TRBV2 and TRBJ2-1; D remains unclear. V lost 6 bases and J 5 bases, leaving 17 bases between the germline ends. The CDR3 runs to 15 residues. Germline-derived CDR1 and CDR2 are SNHLY and FYNNEI. CDR3 in amino acids: CASRDQAWQNNEQFF. The CDR3 region has the DNA TGTGCCAGCAGAGACCAGGCGTGGCAAAACAATGAGCAGTTCTTC.

In DNA form, the CDR3 reads TGCAGTGCTGTCCCGGGACTAGCGGGATCAGATACGCAGTATTTT. Residues: CSAVPGLAGSDTQYF. The chain employs TRBV20-1 and TRBJ2-3; TRBD2 matches 13 bases. The CDR3 consists of 15 residues. Trimming took 5 bases from V and 4 from J; bases not matched to a gene: 6. The germline gives CDR1 DFQATT, CDR2 SNEGSKA (reference sequence).